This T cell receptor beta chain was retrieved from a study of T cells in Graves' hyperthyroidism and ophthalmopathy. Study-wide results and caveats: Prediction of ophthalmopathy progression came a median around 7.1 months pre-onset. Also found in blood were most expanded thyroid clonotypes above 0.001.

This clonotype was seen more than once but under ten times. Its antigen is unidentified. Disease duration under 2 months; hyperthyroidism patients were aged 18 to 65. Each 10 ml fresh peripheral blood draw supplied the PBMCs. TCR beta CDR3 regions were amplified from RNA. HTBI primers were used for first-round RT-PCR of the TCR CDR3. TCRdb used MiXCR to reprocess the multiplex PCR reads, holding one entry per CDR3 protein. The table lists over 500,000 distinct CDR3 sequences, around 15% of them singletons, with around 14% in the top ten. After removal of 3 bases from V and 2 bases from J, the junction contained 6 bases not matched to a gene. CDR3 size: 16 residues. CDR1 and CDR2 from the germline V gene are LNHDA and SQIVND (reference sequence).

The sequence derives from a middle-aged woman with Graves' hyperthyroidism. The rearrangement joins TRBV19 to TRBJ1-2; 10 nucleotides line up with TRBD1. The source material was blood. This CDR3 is CASSIGTGARNYGYTF. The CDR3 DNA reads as TGTGCCAGTAGTATCGGGACAGGGGCGCGGAACTATGGCTACACCTTC.